This T cell receptor beta chain emerged from a study of T-cell reconstitution after alpha-beta-depleted transplantation in children. Unique molecular identifiers were incorporated during preparation of the TCRbeta library. TCRdb re-analysed the PCR reads in MiXCR, keeping a single row per CDR3 protein. The repertoire holds about 180,000 distinct CDR3 sequences, with 8.5% to 14% as singletons. Germline CDR1 and CDR2: KGHDR and SFDVKD. Trimming shortened V by 4 bases and J by 1 base, and 8 bases separated the two germline ends. The CDR3 covers 14 residues. The sample holds many counts of this clonotype. Its antigen is unidentified. General study points: Several hundred graft clones that had expanded were reportedly the source of alpha-beta T cells about two months after transplant.

This chain links TRBV24-1 with TRBJ2-3; D possibly matches TRBD1 or TRBD2 (5 bases each). The TCR originated in a boy aged 2 to 10 with acute myeloid leukemia, due to receive a stem cell transplant. The source material was PBMCs, sampled before TCRalphabeta/CD19-depleted stem cell transplant. The CDR3 is CATSDPGRTDTQYF. CDR3 DNA: TGTGCCACCAGTGACCCGGGACGCACAGATACGCAGTATTTT.